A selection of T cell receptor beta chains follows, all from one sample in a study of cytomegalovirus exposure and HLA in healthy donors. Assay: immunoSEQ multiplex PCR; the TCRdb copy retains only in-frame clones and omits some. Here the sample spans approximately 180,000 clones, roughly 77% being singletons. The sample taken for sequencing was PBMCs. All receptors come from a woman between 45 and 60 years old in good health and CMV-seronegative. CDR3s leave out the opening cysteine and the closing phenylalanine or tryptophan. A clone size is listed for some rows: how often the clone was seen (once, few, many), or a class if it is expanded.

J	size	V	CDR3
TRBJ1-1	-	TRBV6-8	ASSFTDQVSTEAF
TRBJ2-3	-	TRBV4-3	ASSRSWTGGGLTDTQY
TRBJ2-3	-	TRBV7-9	ASSPGTRRTDTQY
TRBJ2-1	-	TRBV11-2	ASSQDPGLFDNEQF
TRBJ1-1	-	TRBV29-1	SGGGGTEAF
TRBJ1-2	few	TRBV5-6	ASSLGRGLANYGYT
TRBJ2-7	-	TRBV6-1	ASSEGRPGEQY
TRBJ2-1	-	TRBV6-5	ASSYSGGAKNEQF
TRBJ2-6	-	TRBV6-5	ASSFTGDSGANVLT
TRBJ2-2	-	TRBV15	ATSRPAGGNTGELF
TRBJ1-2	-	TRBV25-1	ASSEWARGSPNYGYT
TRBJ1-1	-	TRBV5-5	ASSHPRGVADTEAF
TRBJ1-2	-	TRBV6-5	ASSYEGAGGYT
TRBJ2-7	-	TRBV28	ASNRLAGGDERY
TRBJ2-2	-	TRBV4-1	ASSQGLLAPNTGELF
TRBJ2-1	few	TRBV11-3	ASSNAGGVRDEQF
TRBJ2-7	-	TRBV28	ASSPTGQGQYEQY
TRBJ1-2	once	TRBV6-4	ASSDYPGQGGGYT
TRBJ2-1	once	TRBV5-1	ASSRDPTSASYNEQF
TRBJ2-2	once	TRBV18	ASSHSNTGELF
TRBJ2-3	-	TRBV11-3	ASSFSRGTDTQY
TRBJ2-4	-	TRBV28	ATQVAKNIQY
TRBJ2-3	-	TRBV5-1	ASRSRDYRQDTQY